These 32 T cell receptor beta chains came from one sample sequenced in a study of CD8+ T cells in alopecia areata. Treatment: oral pan-JAK inhibitor, 5-10 mg twice daily. Extraction of RNA preceded its reverse transcription into cDNA, which served as the sequencing template. Only in-frame clones appear in the TCRdb table, and some are missing; sequencing was by immunoSEQ multiplex PCR. The table lists some 170,000 clones, around 58% of them singletons, with roughly 17% in the top ten. Sequenced material: CD4+ T cells sorted from blood, taken between weeks 55 and 65, from a patient treated with tofacitinib. The receptors originated from a human donor with alopecia areata.

This clone was picked up one time. The chain combines TRBV11-2 with TRBJ1-4, with 7 bases fitting TRBD1. V was pared by 5 bases and J by 8 bases, with 5 bases of the junction left unmatched. CDR3 length: 13 amino acids. In germline, CDR1 is SGHAT, CDR2 FQNNGV. The CDR3 bases are TGTGCCAGCAGCCACGGGACAGTAGAAAAACTGTTTTTT. Amino acid sequence: CASSHGTVEKLFF.

The chain is built from TRBV30 and TRBJ1-5; TRBD1 agrees at 10 bases. Germline V lookup: CDR1 GTSNPN, CDR2 SVGIG (reference sequence). Unmatched junction bases numbered 0, after V lost 0 bases and J lost 1 base. This CDR3 has 15 residues. The chain's CDR3 is CAWSVGQGSNQPQHF. CDR3 sequence (DNA): TGTGCCTGGAGTGTGGGACAGGGGAGCAATCAGCCCCAGCATTTT.

Details on this clone: Other DNA variants within this sample encode the same CDR3. This chain joins TRBV29-1 and TRBJ2-5; 7 nucleotides line up with TRBD2. CDR3 length: 11 residues. With V trimmed by 7 bases and J by 1 base, 0 bases remained unmatched. The V gene's germline CDR1 is SQVTM and CDR2 ANQGSEA. In DNA form, the CDR3 reads TGCAGCGCGGGGGGCCAAGAGACCCAGTACTTC. It specifies CSAGGQETQYF. The complete variable domain, with remaining parts taken from reference TRBV29-1 and TRBJ2-5, reads SAVISQKPSRDICQRGTSLTIQCQVDSQVTMMFWYRQQPGQSLTLIATANQGSEATYESGFVIDKFPISRPNLTFSTLTVSNMSPEDSSIYLCSAGGQETQYFGPGTRLLVL.

The table lists this clone with a few counts. The chain employs TRBV29-1 and TRBJ2-1, with 8 positions matching TRBD1. V was clipped by 2 bases and J by 8 bases; unmatched bases: 8. The CDR3 totals 14 residues. Germline V gene sequence: CDR1 SQVTM, CDR2 ANQGSEA. The DNA of the CDR3 is TGCAGCGTTGAAAGGGGGGCAGGGGGCCATGAGCAGTTCTTC. Amino acid sequence: CSVERGAGGHEQFF.

The CDR3 DNA reads as TGTGCCAGCAGCGTTTCAACAGGGCTCACTGAAGCTTTCTTT. It is translated as CASSVSTGLTEAFF. The chain uses TRBV9 and TRBJ1-1; TRBD1 is a possible D gene (6 bases). Trimming stripped 2 bases from V and 4 bases from J, with 12 bases between. The germline V gene has CDR1 SGDLS and CDR2 YYNGEE. The CDR3 contains 14 residues.

V is TRBV7-2 and J is TRBJ2-1; D gene ambiguous. Germline V gives CDR1 SGHTA, CDR2 FQGNSA. V lost 1 base and J lost 8, with 12 bases in between. This CDR3 spans 14 amino acids. The CDR3 bases are TGTGCCAGCAGCTTAGTTTCGCTTAGGGATGAGCAGTTCTTC. Its translation is CASSLVSLRDEQFF.

The table lists this clone with a few counts. CDR3 sequence: CASSQGAGGSYNEQFF. CDR3 DNA: TGTGCCAGCAGCCAAGGAGCGGGGGGGTCCTACAATGAGCAGTTCTTC. The V call is TRBV5-5, the J call TRBJ2-1; 10 bases map to TRBD2. The germline V gene has CDR1 SGHKS and CDR2 YYEKEE (reference sequence). This CDR3 is 16 amino acids long. The junction had 5 bases not matched to a gene; V was cut back by 4 bases and J by 1 base.

This clone was counted only a few times. The rearrangement uses TRBV29-1 and TRBJ2-5; D gene ambiguous. The CDR3 is made up of 11 amino acids. Trimming pared 6 bases from V and 1 base from J, leaving 6 bases between. CDR1 and CDR2 (germline): SQVTM, ANQGSEA. CDR3 in DNA: TGCAGCGTGGTTCCCCAAGAGACCCAGTACTTC. As protein: CSVVPQETQYF.

The V and J genes are TRBV2 and TRBJ1-5; a weak D match, TRBD1 (5 bases). CDR1 is SNHLY, CDR2 FYNNEI, per germline. The V and J ends lost 7 bases and 1 base respectively, with 8 bases between them. This CDR3 comprises 13 residues. The CDR3 coding sequence is TGTGCCAGCAAGAGGGGAAGCAATCAGCCCCAGCATTTT. It codes for CASKRGSNQPQHF.

In this sample, this clone turned up many times. CDR3 bases: TGTGCCAGCAGGCCAGGGGGCACGAATCAGCCCCAGCATTTT. Its protein is CASRPGGTNQPQHF. V is TRBV2 and J is TRBJ1-5; 8 bases align to TRBD1. The CDR3 covers 14 residues. Germline CDR1 SNHLY, CDR2 FYNNEI. J lost 4 bases, V lost 6 bases, and 5 bases had no gene match.

J is TRBJ2-7 and V is TRBV29-1; 10 nucleotides line up with TRBD1. Germline CDR1 and CDR2: SQVTM and ANQGSEA. CDR3 size: 14 residues. Trimming removed 4 bases from V and 9 bases from J; junction bases left unmatched: 12. The CDR3 DNA follows: TGCAGCGTTGGCGGACAGGGGGATTATACGAGGCAGTACTTC. Translating gives CSVGGQGDYTRQYF.

This clone was observed a single time. The CDR3 coding sequence is TGTGCCAGTAGTATCGGGGGGCGGCAGTACTTC. Translating gives CASSIGGRQYF. This rearrangement joins TRBV19 to TRBJ2-5; D perhaps matches TRBD2 (7 bases). Trimming removed 3 bases at V and 11 bases at J, with 10 bases between. The CDR3 loop spans 11 amino acids. Germline V lookup: CDR1 LNHDA, CDR2 SQIVND (reference sequence).

In its sample, this clone was seen a few times. At one end the junction does not follow the germline gene, possibly because of a read error. J is TRBJ1-6 and V is TRBV14; D possibly corresponds to TRBD1 (6 bases). The CDR3 covers 14 residues. CDR1 and CDR2 from the germline V gene are SGHDN and FVKESK. The CDR3 protein is CASNQGQGRSPLHF. CDR3 sequence (DNA): TGTGCCAGCAACCAAGGGCAGGGGAGATCACCCCTCCACTTT.

V usage is TRBV14 and J usage is TRBJ1-6; tentative D call: TRBD1 (6 bases). The CDR3 totals 14 residues. Germline CDR1 reads SGHDN; CDR2 reads FVKESK. V gave up 0 bases and J gave up 9 bases, with 9 bases separating them. The CDR3 DNA is TGTGCCAGCAGCCAAGACAGGGGTGGTTCACCCCTCCACTTT. Encoded protein: CASSQDRGGSPLHF.

Written as DNA, the CDR3 is TGCAGCGTTGAACTTTGGACGGTTAACACTGAAGCTTTCTTT. Amino acids: CSVELWTVNTEAFF. The V gene is TRBV29-1, the J gene TRBJ1-1, with no clear D. Germline V CDR1 and CDR2: SQVTM, ANQGSEA. CDR3 length equals 14 residues. The V end was cut by 2 bases, the J end by 2 bases, with 12 bases between.

The chain employs TRBV4-1 and TRBJ1-2; TRBD1 agrees at 10 bases. CDR3 size: 14 residues. From germline, CDR1 is MGHRA and CDR2 YSYEKL. The trim removed 2 bases at V and 8 bases at J, leaving 5 bases unmatched. CDR3 loop: CASSQPGTGAGYTF. CDR3 in DNA: TGCGCCAGCAGCCAACCAGGGACAGGGGCCGGCTACACCTTC.

The rearrangement uses TRBV6-5 and TRBJ2-7, with 10 bases lining up with TRBD1. The CDR3 runs to 15 residues. Germline assignment: CDR1 MNHEY and CDR2 SVGAGI. J gave up 1 base and V 5 bases, and 5 bases lay outside the gene matches. CDR3 sequence: CASSRDRGPSYEQYF. The CDR3 DNA reads as TGTGCCAGCAGTCGAGACAGGGGGCCATCCTACGAGCAGTACTTC.

This clone showed up just a few times. The chain uses TRBV5-1 and TRBJ1-6; D may be TRBD1 (5 bases). The germline CDR1 and CDR2 sequences are SGHRS and YFSETQ. CDR3 length equals 14 residues. The ends were cut back, 5 bases at V and 9 bases at J, with 15 bases in the middle. The CDR3 DNA sequence: TGCGCCAGCAGGCTCCAGGGCGACAGTTCACCCCTCCACTTT. It yields the protein CASRLQGDSSPLHF.

The chain recombines TRBV29-1 with TRBJ2-3, with D perhaps being TRBD1 or TRBD2 (5 bases each). The ends were cut back, 7 bases at V and 2 bases at J, with 16 bases in the middle. The germline CDR1 and CDR2 sequences are SQVTM and ANQGSEA. CDR3 length equals 14 residues. This chain's CDR3 is CSAMGRLITDTQYF. Here the CDR3 DNA reads TGCAGCGCCATGGGACGGCTTATCACAGATACGCAGTATTTT.

The chain carries TRBV7-2 and TRBJ2-7; tentatively, D is TRBD2 (6 bases). Per the germline V gene, CDR1 is SGHTA and CDR2 is FQGNSA. CDR3 length equals 15 residues. V lost 4 bases, J lost 7 bases, and 20 bases lay in between. CDR3 bases: TGTGCCAGCAGCTCTATAGCCGGGAGAATAACGGAGCAGTACTTC. Protein product: CASSSIAGRITEQYF.

The chain couples TRBV30 to TRBJ1-2; D uncertain. The CDR3 extends over 13 amino acids. CDR1 GTSNPN and CDR2 SVGIG come from the germline V gene (reference sequence). Trimming took 5 bases from V and 5 from J, leaving 15 bases between them. The CDR3 region has the DNA TGTGCCTGGTTTTCTGGCAGAGCTTATGGCTACACCTTC. It codes for CAWFSGRAYGYTF.

V is TRBV29-1 and J is TRBJ1-1, with D perhaps TRBD1 (6 bases). Germline V gene data show CDR1 as SQVTM and CDR2 as ANQGSEA. CDR3 length: 15 amino acids. V shed 0 bases and J shed 1 base, with 12 bases lying between them. The CDR3 DNA sequence: TGCAGCGTTGAAGATCAATGGGGGGCGAACACTGAAGCTTTCTTT. Encoded protein: CSVEDQWGANTEAFF.

The CDR3 nucleotides are TGTGCCAGCAGCGCGAGGCGATTGGGCTATGGCTACACCTTC. Protein sequence: CASSARRLGYGYTF. The chain joins TRBV7-8 to TRBJ1-2, with unresolved D. CDR1 and CDR2 (germline): SGHVS, FQNEAQ. Trimming removed 5 bases at V and 4 bases at J, with 14 bases between. The CDR3 is 14 amino acids.

The chain combines TRBV30 with TRBJ2-5; D might be TRBD2 (5 bases). V lost 5 bases and J lost 5, with 15 bases in between. CDR1 is GTSNPN, CDR2 SVGIG, per germline (reference sequence). This CDR3 region has 13 residues. The CDR3 loop is CAWGRERIETQYF. CDR3 bases: TGTGCCTGGGGCCGCGAGCGGATTGAGACCCAGTACTTC.

J is TRBJ1-1 and V is TRBV6-1, with a tentative D call TRBD1 (5 bases). V lost 2 bases, J lost 11 bases, and 12 bases lay in between. The CDR3 contains 12 residues. The germline V gene has CDR1 MNHNS and CDR2 SASEGT. The CDR3 here is CASSEWSGNAFF. The CDR3 DNA follows: TGTGCCAGCAGTGAATGGTCAGGGAATGCTTTCTTT.

The J gene is TRBJ1-2, the V gene TRBV30; no firm D call. Deletions cut 4 bases from V and 0 bases from J, with 9 bases between. The germline gives CDR1 GTSNPN, CDR2 SVGIG (reference sequence). The CDR3 sequence is 13 residues long. The CDR3 coding sequence is TGTGCCTGGACCCTTGGGTCTAACTATGGCTACACCTTC. Translated: CAWTLGSNYGYTF.

This chain joins TRBV29-1 and TRBJ2-3; 9 bases are a match to TRBD1. This CDR3 spans 15 amino acids. The V and J ends lost 6 bases and 2 bases, in that order; junction bases with no gene match: 9. CDR1 and CDR2 (germline): SQVTM, ANQGSEA. In nucleotides, the CDR3 is TGCAGCGTCGGAACGGGACAGGGAACCACAGATACGCAGTATTTT. Translating gives CSVGTGQGTTDTQYF.

The V and J genes are TRBV6-1 and TRBJ2-5; possibly TRBD2 for D (7 bases). CDR1 is MNHNS, CDR2 SASEGT, per germline. V was trimmed by 7 bases and J by 7 bases, leaving 22 bases between them. This CDR3 spans 15 amino acids. The chain's CDR3 is CASKIVPGGLGTQYF. CDR3 coding DNA: TGTGCCAGCAAAATCGTACCCGGGGGGCTGGGGACCCAGTACTTC.

The genes are TRBV4-1 and TRBJ2-5; D unresolved. Germline V gene data show CDR1 as MGHRA and CDR2 as YSYEKL. The CDR3 loop spans 13 amino acids. Deletions cut 1 base from V and 1 base from J, with 4 bases between. As DNA, the CDR3 is TGCGCCAGCAGCCAAGCAGCCCAAGAGACCCAGTACTTC. Protein sequence: CASSQAAQETQYF.

V usage is TRBV27 and J usage is TRBJ2-3; D remains unclear. The germline gives CDR1 MNHEY, CDR2 SMNVEV (reference sequence). The CDR3 spans 13 residues. Trimming took off 6 bases at V and 3 bases at J, with 10 bases between the two ends. DNA for the CDR3: TGTGCCAGCAGGATAAAGATTACAGATACGCAGTATTTT. Amino acid sequence: CASRIKITDTQYF.

V is TRBV30 and J is TRBJ1-3; TRBD1 matches at 7 bases. The CDR3 spans 16 residues. Trimming took 3 bases from V and 0 from J; bases not matched to a gene: 8. Germline CDR1 and CDR2: GTSNPN and SVGIG (reference sequence). The DNA for the CDR3 is TGTGCCTGGAGAGGCCGGGACAGCCGCTCTGGAAACACCATATATTTT. Its translation is CAWRGRDSRSGNTIYF.

V is TRBV5-1 and J is TRBJ1-6; 11 bases are shared with TRBD1. CDR1 is SGHRS and CDR2 is YFSETQ in the germline V gene. V was pared by 4 bases and J by 9 bases, with 12 bases of the junction left unmatched. This CDR3 spans 17 amino acids. The CDR3 spells CASSQTALDRGLSPLHF. In DNA form, the CDR3 reads TGCGCCAGCAGCCAGACCGCCCTGGACAGGGGGCTTTCACCCCTCCACTTT.